This TCR beta chain was sequenced for a study of blood T cell repertoires in COVID-19 (dated by TCRdb to 2018 to 2020). In the study overall: The collaborator samples originated in the United States, Italy and Spain and spanned the acute and convalescent phases of COVID-19. The prospective study material was composed of cDNA or gDNA derived from T cells, B-cell-depleted T cells, or PBMCs. Subjects who had been exposed to COVID-19, were actively infected with it, or had recovered from it provided the deeply sampled blood TCRbeta repertoires that made up the dataset. The repertoires were made available in a free public database intended to serve as a resource for research on the immune response to SARS-CoV-2. The samples were drawn from two sources: the first 160 participants of the ongoing ImmuneRACE study, and 1,000 to 1,500 subjects contributed by 6 global collaborators. A de-identified subject ID, COVID-19 status, age in years and sex were almost always included in the sample metadata. HLA class I and class II types, where available, came from metadata supplied by the sample provider rather than from assay-based typing.

Concerning this clone itself: This clone's antigen is unknown. No much larger clone is present one base from it, and per-base qualities are unavailable.

Samples from volunteer blood donors who had recovered from COVID-19 were contributed by a second Seattle source. Whole blood was collected in K2EDTA tubes by collaborating institutions according to the institutions' own protocols. Collaborator samples were shipped for TCRbeta analysis as frozen whole blood, isolated PBMCs, or DNA extracted from either sample type. The CDR3, from cysteine to phenylalanine, totals 15 residues. Only CDR3 DNA remains: 45 bases, in frame from the first base. According to the germline V gene, CDR1 reads SGHAT and CDR2 reads FQNNGV. The V end loses 5 bases and the J end loses 4 bases, and a stretch of 14 bases separates them. On the study overall, not on this receptor specifically: How much clinical and demographic metadata was included differed by source and by participant, and the metadata was provided uncurated.

TCRbeta CDR3 regions were amplified from genomic DNA by means of the immunoSEQ Assay, a bias-controlled multiplex PCR. On the authors' methods: Within the assay, amplification of reference gene primers was used to estimate how many nucleated cells each sample contained. To quantify the absolute abundance of each unique TCRbeta CDR3 rearrangement, sequence reads were collapsed and filtered. For each sample, productive Simpson clonality was calculated by taking the square root of Simpson's diversity index across productive rearrangements. Imported from immuneACCESS, the table was reduced by TCRdb to in-frame sequences with V and J called. These copies leave out some clones; in studies compared against another copy, an unresolved V gene accounts for under half, and the cause of the remainder is not known. The V and J calls and clone size come from that table; D and trimming were worked out from the DNA. Here the sample has about 300,000 clones; around 88% occur a single time. The top ten hold more than 6.5% of the sample.

The sample comprised peripheral blood. The V gene is TRBV11-2 and the J gene is TRBJ1-4; TRBD1 might be the D gene, on 6 matching bases. The sequence was obtained from a woman aged 25-40 years who had recovered from COVID-19. The DNA sequence reads TGTGCCAGCAGCAGAACAGGGTTGGGTAATGAAAAACTGTTTTTT. This sequence encodes CASSRTGLGNEKLFF.